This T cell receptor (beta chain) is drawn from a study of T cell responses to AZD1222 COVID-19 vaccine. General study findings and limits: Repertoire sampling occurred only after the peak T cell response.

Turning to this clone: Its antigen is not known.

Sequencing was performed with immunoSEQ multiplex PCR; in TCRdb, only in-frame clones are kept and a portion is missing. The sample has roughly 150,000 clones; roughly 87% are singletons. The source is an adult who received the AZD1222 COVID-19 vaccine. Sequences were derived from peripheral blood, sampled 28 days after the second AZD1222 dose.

CDR3: CASSLGTSTDTQYF. The CDR3 nucleotides are TGTGCCAGCAGCCTAGGGACAAGCACAGATACGCAGTATTTT. The chain couples TRBV3-1 (or the pseudogene TRBV3-2) to TRBJ2-3; the D gene is possibly TRBD1 (6 bases). V lost 4 bases and J lost 0, with 8 bases in between. This CDR3 region has 14 residues. Germline V CDR1 and CDR2: LGHDT, YNNKEL (reference sequence).